These 11 T cell receptor beta chains were sequenced from one sample in a study of post-analysis software for immune sequencing data. Unique-molecular-identifier-tagged TCR beta cDNA libraries were used. TCRdb passed the PCR reads through MiXCR, listing each CDR3 protein once. The table records around 770,000 distinct CDR3 sequences, 35% to 55% of them present only once. Study results and caveats: Patients used a few TRBV segments, including TRBV5-6, TRBV5-1 and TRBV20-1, more often than controls.

Antigens for these TCRs are unknown. Sample: blood. Receptors were obtained from a girl aged 10 to 17 with multiple sclerosis.

The genes are TRBV9 and TRBJ1-2; D possibly corresponds to TRBD1 (5 bases). The length of the CDR3 is 17 residues. Trimming cost V 4 bases and J 4 bases, with 23 bases left between them. Germline V CDR1 and CDR2: SGDLS, YYNGEE. This chain's CDR3 is CASSPDPDTGGGYGYTF. CDR3 sequence (DNA): TGTGCCAGCAGCCCCGACCCGGACACCGGAGGTGGCTATGGCTACACCTTC.

The chain combines TRBV4-1 with TRBJ2-1; the D gene is possibly TRBD2 (5 bases). The CDR3 is made up of 15 amino acids. The V gene's germline CDR1 is MGHRA and CDR2 YSYEKL. V was shortened by 1 base and J by 8 bases, with 15 bases between the two germline ends. The CDR3 region is CASSQGGLLSDEQFF. In nucleotides, the CDR3 is TGCGCCAGCAGCCAAGGAGGGCTTCTGAGCGATGAGCAGTTCTTC.

In its sample, this clonotype was seen a few times. This chain connects TRBV29-1 to TRBJ2-1; D remains unclear. There are 11 residues in the CDR3. Germline V gene data show CDR1 as SQVTM and CDR2 as ANQGSEA. V was trimmed by 1 base and J by 15 bases, leaving 13 bases between them. As DNA, the CDR3 is TGCAGCGTTGAAGTTGAAGGGTGGCCGTTCTTC. Protein sequence: CSVEVEGWPFF.

V usage is TRBV6-5 and J usage is TRBJ1-2; TRBD1 is a possible D gene (5 bases). Trimming stripped 0 bases from V and 4 bases from J, with 12 bases between. The CDR3 sequence is 15 residues long. Germline CDR1 and CDR2: MNHEY and SVGAGI. The CDR3 spells CASSYSIGTAYGYTF. The CDR3 DNA sequence: TGTGCCAGCAGTTACTCGATTGGGACTGCCTATGGCTACACCTTC.

V usage is TRBV9 and J usage is TRBJ1-4; the D is unclear. Trimming stripped 0 bases from V and 0 bases from J, with 12 bases between. The CDR3 is 17 amino acids. Germline assignment: CDR1 SGDLS and CDR2 YYNGEE. CDR3 sequence: CASSVGMGEATNEKLFF. The CDR3 nucleotides read TGTGCCAGCAGCGTAGGGATGGGAGAAGCAACTAATGAAAAACTGTTTTTT. Full variable domain (rest looked up from reference TRBV9 and TRBJ1-4): DSGVTQTPKHLITATGQRVTLRCSPRSGDLSVYWYQQSLDQGLQFLIQYYNGEERAKGNILERFSAQQFPDLHSELNLSSLELGDSALYFCASSVGMGEATNEKLFFGSGTQLSVL.

This clonotype has ten or more counts. V is TRBV5-1 and J is TRBJ2-3, with D unresolved. CDR3 length: 17 amino acids. With 4 bases removed from V and 4 bases from J, the gap between germline ends came to 22 bases. Germline CDR1 reads SGHRS; CDR2 reads YFSETQ. CDR3 sequence: CASSPISGYVASDTQYF. For the CDR3, the DNA is TGCGCCAGCAGCCCGATTTCTGGCTACGTCGCCTCAGATACGCAGTATTTT.

The sample holds many counts of this clonotype. The rearrangement links TRBV4-3 to TRBJ2-2; 9 bases are shared with TRBD2. Trimming at V came to 3 bases and at J to 5 bases, leaving 13 bases not matched to a gene. Germline loops: CDR1 LGHNA, CDR2 YSLEER. The CDR3 covers 18 residues. The CDR3 region has the DNA TGCGCCAGCAGCCACAAAAGTAGCGGGAGTGAGGAGACCGGGGAGCTGTTTTTT. Its protein product is CASSHKSSGSEETGELFF.

This chain joins TRBV7-8 and TRBJ2-7; 7 nucleotides agree with TRBD1. After removal of 2 bases from V and 1 base from J, the junction contained 8 bases not matched to a gene. There are 16 residues in the CDR3. Germline CDR1 and CDR2: SGHVS and FQNEAQ. The CDR3 bases are TGTGCCAGCAGCTTAAGGACAGGTTTAACTTCCTACGAGCAGTACTTC. It translates to CASSLRTGLTSYEQYF.

This clonotype has only a few counts. The chain couples TRBV27 to TRBJ2-1; 8 bases are shared with TRBD1. The CDR3 consists of 15 residues. V lost 5 bases to trimming and J lost 9 bases; unmatched junction nucleotides: 12. Germline V gene data show CDR1 as MNHEY and CDR2 as SMNVEV (reference sequence). The CDR3 nucleotides read TGTGCCAGCAGTCGCCCCCAGGGGGCGGGGAGTGAGCAGTTCTTC. Translating gives CASSRPQGAGSEQFF.

This clonotype was seen more than once but under ten times. This chain joins TRBV7-2 and TRBJ2-6; 11 nucleotides line up with TRBD1. The ends lost 1 base at V and 4 bases at J; junction bases unmatched: 9. Germline V CDR1 and CDR2: SGHTA, FQGNSA. The CDR3 is made up of 19 amino acids. Here the CDR3 reads CASSLGTGQGASGANVLTF. CDR3 in DNA: TGTGCCAGCAGCTTAGGGACAGGACAGGGGGCGTCAGGGGCCAACGTCCTGACTTTC.

This clonotype has only a few counts. CDR3 protein: CASSSKWDTPSYEQYF. As DNA, the CDR3 is TGTGCCAGCAGCTCGAAATGGGACACCCCCTCCTACGAGCAGTACTTC. The chain is built from TRBV11-1 and TRBJ2-7; weak D call: TRBD1 (6 bases). The germline V gene encodes CDR1 SGHAT and CDR2 FQDESV (reference sequence). The CDR3 totals 16 residues. Trimming stripped 4 bases from V and 0 bases from J, with 16 bases between.